Following are 10 T cell receptor beta chains from one sample sequenced in a study of technical replicates of blood from a few donors. Profiling relied on immunoSEQ multiplex PCR, and the TCRdb table lists in-frame clones only, not all of them. The data contain roughly 71,000 clones, 80% to 95% of them singletons. The sequencing sample was made of T cells isolated from PBMCs. The receptors were sampled from a human donor in good health.

The V gene is TRBV9, the J gene TRBJ1-1, with 7 bases fitting TRBD1. This CDR3 is built from 14 residues. Unmatched junction bases numbered 4, after V lost 0 bases and J lost 5 bases. CDR1 SGDLS and CDR2 YYNGEE come from the germline V gene. The CDR3 nucleotides read TGTGCCAGCAGCGTAGCCCAGGGGGAGACTGAAGCTTTCTTT. Amino acid sequence: CASSVAQGETEAFF.

This clone was seen once. This chain links TRBV7-3 with TRBJ1-1, with unresolved D. The CDR3 totals 16 residues. V dropped 2 bases and J dropped 4 bases, with 17 bases sitting between them. CDR1 and CDR2 from the germline V gene are SGHTA and FQGTGA. The CDR3: CASSLVGPPGSTEAFF. CDR3 nucleotide sequence: TGTGCCAGCAGCTTAGTAGGGCCCCCCGGGAGCACTGAAGCTTTCTTT.

The V gene is TRBV11-2, the J gene TRBJ2-1, with D perhaps matching TRBD2 (6 bases). Deletions cut 7 bases from V and 0 bases from J, with 16 bases between. This CDR3 contains 16 residues. CDR1 SGHAT and CDR2 FQNNGV come from the germline V gene. In nucleotides, the CDR3 is TGTGCCAGCAAGAAGGGGTTGGGGGGCTCCTACAATGAGCAGTTCTTC. Amino acids: CASKKGLGGSYNEQFF.

This clone was seen a single time. The V gene is TRBV7-2, the J gene TRBJ1-3; D uncertain. The CDR3 is made up of 14 amino acids. V gave up 5 bases and J gave up 4 bases, with 12 bases separating them. CDR1 and CDR2 (germline): SGHTA, FQGNSA. CDR3 in DNA: TGTGCCAGCAGCCCAAGTAGCACCGGAAACACCATATATTTT. Translating gives CASSPSSTGNTIYF.

The CDR3 region is CASSLSSGFGYEQYF. The CDR3 DNA reads TGTGCCAGCAGTTTATCGAGCGGGTTTGGCTACGAGCAGTACTTC. The V call is TRBV27, the J call TRBJ2-7; tentatively, D is TRBD2 (6 bases). CDR1 is MNHEY and CDR2 is SMNVEV in the germline V gene (reference sequence). V lost 0 bases and J lost 3, with 12 bases in between. CDR3 length: 15 residues.

The chain joins TRBV4-3 to TRBJ1-2; no reliable D call. Germline CDR1 is LGHNA and CDR2 is YSLEER. Trimming shortened V by 1 base and J by 0 bases, and 12 bases separated the two germline ends. The CDR3 loop spans 16 amino acids. The CDR3 DNA sequence: TGCGCCAGCAGCCAAGTTCTTCTCGTAGCTAACTATGGCTACACCTTC. Translation gives CASSQVLLVANYGYTF.

This clone is termed medium-sized (0.01 to 0.1%). The chain has TRBV19 and TRBJ1-1, with D possibly being TRBD1 (6 bases). Germline CDR1 LNHDA, CDR2 SQIVND (reference sequence). Trimming took off 3 bases at V and 7 bases at J, with 18 bases between the two ends. The CDR3 totals 15 residues. CDR3 region: CASSIRKAGDGEAFF. CDR3 coding DNA: TGTGCCAGTAGTATTCGTAAGGCAGGGGATGGTGAAGCTTTCTTT.

This rearrangement joins TRBV25-1 to TRBJ2-7; maybe TRBD1 (7 bases). V lost 6 bases and J 3 bases, leaving 9 bases between the germline ends. Germline CDR1 is MGHDK and CDR2 is SYGVNS. This CDR3 spans 12 amino acids. The CDR3 nucleotides are TGTGCCAGCAGGCGGGACAGCTACGAGCAGTACTTC. Its protein product is CASRRDSYEQYF.

V and J are TRBV5-4 and TRBJ2-3, with 7 positions matching TRBD1. Germline assignment: CDR1 SGHNT and CDR2 YYREEE (reference sequence). There are 14 residues in the CDR3. With 4 bases clipped from V and 2 bases from J, the junction kept 4 bases outside the gene matches. CDR3 residues: CASSVGQSTDTQYF. The CDR3 coding sequence is TGTGCCAGCAGCGTGGGACAGTCCACAGATACGCAGTATTTT.

The V and J genes are TRBV2 and TRBJ2-7, with 9 bases aligning to TRBD1. J gave up 5 bases and V 6 bases, and 8 bases lay outside the gene matches. Germline loops: CDR1 SNHLY, CDR2 FYNNEI. The CDR3 consists of 14 residues. CDR3 nucleotide sequence: TGTGCCAGCAGGGCGGGACAGGGTTTAAACGAGCAGTACTTC. Protein: CASRAGQGLNEQYF.